The TCR beta chain described here comes from a study of OX40 agonist ivuxolimab in advanced cancers. This table comes from immunoSEQ multiplex PCR, and its TCRdb copy is limited to in-frame clones, with some not included. The data show 60,000 to 100,000 clones, around 87% seen once. Trimming took 0 bases from V and 3 from J; bases not matched to a gene: 13. Germline-derived CDR1 and CDR2 are SGHTS and YDEGEE. The CDR3 contains 19 residues. J is TRBJ2-2 and V is TRBV5-8; 8 nucleotides match TRBD2. The TCR originated in an adult with an advanced solid tumor such as melanoma, head and neck, liver or kidney cancer. The starting material was CD4+ or CD8+ T cells sorted from blood, obtained in a trial of the OX40 agonist ivuxolimab. The CDR3: CASSLGLGGTSGDTGELFF. The CDR3 DNA reads TGTGCCAGCAGCTTGGGCCTCGGCGGAACTAGCGGAGACACCGGGGAGCTGTTTTTT.